This T cell receptor beta chain was captured by sequencing in a study of blood T cell repertoires in COVID-19. The table lists this clone with a count of one. This CDR3 is also generated by other DNA sequences in the sample. The protocol was immunoSEQ multiplex PCR, while the TCRdb copy is restricted to in-frame clones and leaves out a portion. Here the sample spans roughly 280,000 clones, around four fifths being singletons. V shed 0 bases and J 2 bases; nucleotides not matched to a gene: 2. CDR1 and CDR2 from the germline V gene are SGHRS and YFSETQ. The CDR3 runs 14 residues. The sample taken for sequencing was peripheral blood. The sequence was collected from a man aged 55 to 70 who had recovered from COVID-19. The rearrangement links TRBV5-1 to TRBJ2-7, with 7 nucleotides matching TRBD2. This CDR3 reads CASSLASGTYEQYF. CDR3 bases: TGCGCCAGCAGCTTGGCTAGCGGAACCTACGAGCAGTACTTC.